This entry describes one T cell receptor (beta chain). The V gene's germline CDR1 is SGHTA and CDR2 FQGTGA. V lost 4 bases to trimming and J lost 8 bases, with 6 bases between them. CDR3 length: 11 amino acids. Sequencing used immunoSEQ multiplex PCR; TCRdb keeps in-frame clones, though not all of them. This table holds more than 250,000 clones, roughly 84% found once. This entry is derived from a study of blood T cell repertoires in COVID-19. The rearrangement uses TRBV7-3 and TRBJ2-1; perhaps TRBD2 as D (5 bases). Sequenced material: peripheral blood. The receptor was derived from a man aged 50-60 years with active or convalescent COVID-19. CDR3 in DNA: TGTGCCAGCAGCTCGGGGTATGAGCAGTTCTTC. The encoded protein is CASSSGYEQFF. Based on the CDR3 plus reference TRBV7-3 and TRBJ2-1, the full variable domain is GAGVSQTPSNKVTEKGKYVELRCDPISGHTALYWYRQSLGQGPEFLIYFQGTGAADDSGLPNDRFFAVRPEGSVSTLKIQRTERGDSAVYLCASSSGYEQFFGPGTRLTVL.